The clone carrying this TCR beta chain was recorded a few times. What it binds is not known. The data were taken from a study of human T cells and chemical hapten exposure. Study summary: Upper-back patch tests with 0.01% DPC were read at 6 days.

TCRdb processed the RACE reads anew with MiXCR; each CDR3 protein has one entry. In the table there are 300,000 to 450,000 distinct CDR3 sequences, 5% to 6.5% of which are singletons. Study-wide findings and caveats: With regard to DPC sensitization, TCRs above 1 in 1000 frequency did not change.

The time point: pre-sensitization, week 0. As for treatment: therapeutic diphenylcyclopropenone sensitization with weekly scalp DPC. Each patch-test visit's blood sample preceded patch application. Unseparated into fractions, whole blood served as the source from which total RNA was extracted. The receptor's source is a woman in her 50s with alopecia areata. Some clones in this sample may be carry-over from other donors' samples. This specimen was whole blood, taken in connection with sensitization to the hapten diphenylcyclopropenone (DPC).

The CDR3 region is CATGGQGDEKLFF. CDR3 DNA: TGTGCCACCGGGGGACAGGGAGATGAAAAACTGTTTTTT. This chain links TRBV2 with TRBJ1-4; 9 bases are shared with TRBD1. J gave up 6 bases and V 10 bases, and 6 bases lay outside the gene matches. The CDR3 covers 13 residues. Germline V gives CDR1 SNHLY, CDR2 FYNNEI.